The 20 T cell receptor beta chains given below trace back to one sample, sequenced in a study of T cell repertoires in cytomegalovirus infection. In TCRdb, the reads were re-called with MiXCR into one record per CDR3 protein. The table has 200,000 to 300,000 distinct CDR3 sequences, approximately 13% seen once. The sequenced material came from PBMCs. The receptors derive from a human donor in good health (CMV status not recorded). Some clones in this sample may be carry-over from other donors' samples.

This sequence joins TRBV23-1 and TRBJ2-7; unclear D gene. TRBV23-1 has ORF status, its function being uncertain. The CDR3 totals 10 residues. Trimming cost V 4 bases and J 6 bases, with 4 bases left between them. The CDR3 reads CASSPREQYF. The CDR3 DNA is TGCGCCAGCAGTCCGCGCGAGCAGTACTTC.

The chain couples TRBV14 to TRBJ2-5; D call uncertain. The CDR3 is 12 residues long. With 0 bases removed from V and 7 bases from J, the gap between germline ends came to 6 bases. CDR1 and CDR2 (germline): SGHDN, FVKESK. Here the CDR3 reads CASSQDRWTQYF. The CDR3 DNA is TGTGCCAGCAGCCAAGATCGGTGGACCCAGTACTTC.

This clonotype has ten or more counts. This chain links TRBV7-2 with TRBJ2-2; 7 positions agree with TRBD2. V dropped 4 bases and J dropped 0; count of bases not matched to a gene: 5. This CDR3 region has 16 residues. The germline V gene encodes CDR1 SGHTA and CDR2 FQGNSA. The CDR3 loop is CASSSSGLANTGELFF. DNA of the CDR3: TGTGCCAGCAGCTCCAGTGGACTAGCGAACACCGGGGAGCTGTTTTTT.

This clonotype was observed at least ten times. This sequence joins TRBV7-2 and TRBJ2-7; the D gene is possibly TRBD2 (7 bases). There are 14 residues in the CDR3. The V gene lost 3 bases and the J gene lost 5 bases, with 14 bases spanning the gap. CDR1 is SGHTA and CDR2 is FQGNSA in the germline V gene. CDR3 nucleotides: TGTGCCAGCAGCTTTAGGGGGGGCGTCGACGAGCAGTACTTC. Amino acids: CASSFRGGVDEQYF.

In the case of this clonotype: A read error may explain this, as a much larger clone is one base away. This sequence joins TRBV10-3 and TRBJ2-3; TRBD2 is a possible D gene (6 bases). Germline lookup yields CDR1 ENHRY and CDR2 SYGVKD. CDR3 length: 14 residues. The CDR3 bases are TGTACCATCAGGGATCGGGAGAGGACAGATACGCAGTATTTT. It translates to CTIRDRERTDTQYF.

This clonotype came up many times. The genes are TRBV11-2 and TRBJ1-1; possible D gene TRBD1, 6 bases. Trimming cost V 5 bases and J 1 base, with 8 bases left between them. The CDR3 contains 13 residues. Germline-derived CDR1 and CDR2 are SGHAT and FQNNGV. CDR3 sequence reads: CASSGGRNTEAFF. The CDR3 region has the DNA TGTGCCAGCAGCGGGGGCAGGAACACTGAAGCTTTCTTT.

This clonotype was seen ten or more times. The rearrangement joins TRBV4-3 to TRBJ1-2; D possibly corresponds to TRBD1 (6 bases). Trimming cost V 1 base and J 8 bases, with 17 bases left between them. This CDR3 spans 15 amino acids. The germline gives CDR1 LGHNA, CDR2 YSLEER. The CDR3 is CASSQVFPGAGGYTF. The CDR3 region has the DNA TGCGCCAGCAGCCAAGTTTTTCCGGGGGCCGGGGGCTACACCTTC.

This clonotype was recorded at least ten times. CDR3 protein: CASSSREGDTGELFF. In DNA form, the CDR3 reads TGTGCCAGCAGCTCTCGGGAGGGGGACACCGGGGAGCTGTTTTTT. V is TRBV7-8 and J is TRBJ2-2; 8 positions agree with TRBD2. CDR1 is SGHVS and CDR2 is FQNEAQ in the germline V gene. With V trimmed by 4 bases and J by 3 bases, 4 bases remained unmatched. This CDR3 region has 15 residues.

This clonotype has ten or more counts. This chain links TRBV2 with TRBJ2-7; TRBD2 is a possible D gene (5 bases). CDR1 is SNHLY, CDR2 FYNNEI, per germline. The V and J ends lost 4 bases and 5 bases respectively, with 12 bases between them. CDR3 size: 13 residues. CDR3 nucleotide sequence: TGTGCCAGCAGTGTTCTAGCCCGGGACGAGCAGTACTTC. Protein: CASSVLARDEQYF.

This rearrangement joins TRBV20-1 to TRBJ2-1; 9 bases fit TRBD2. V lost 3 bases to trimming and J lost 9 bases; unmatched junction nucleotides: 3. In germline, CDR1 is DFQATT, CDR2 SNEGSKA (reference sequence). The CDR3 is made up of 12 amino acids. Written as DNA, the CDR3 is TGCAGTGCTAGCCCGACTAGCGGTGAGCAGTTCTTC. This codes for CSASPTSGEQFF.

This clonotype was recorded at least ten times. This chain connects TRBV4-3 to TRBJ2-7, with TRBD2 as a possible D gene (6 bases). Per the germline V gene, CDR1 is LGHNA and CDR2 is YSLEER. Trimming shortened V by 8 bases and J by 2 bases, and 13 bases separated the two germline ends. CDR3 size: 13 residues. The CDR3 DNA reads as TGCGCCAGCGCACCGGGACTCACCTACGAGCAGTACTTC. Its protein is CASAPGLTYEQYF.

Many counts were recorded for this clonotype. Here the CDR3 DNA reads TGTGCCAGCTCTCCCGGTCTAGCGGGAGTAAGCACAGATACGCAGTATTTT. Translating gives CASSPGLAGVSTDTQYF. The V call is TRBV25-1, the J call TRBJ2-3, with TRBD2 matching over 10 bases. Trimming removed 8 bases from V and 0 bases from J; junction bases left unmatched: 11. CDR1 MGHDK and CDR2 SYGVNS come from the germline V gene. The CDR3 is 17 residues long.

In its sample, this clonotype was seen many times. The rearrangement joins TRBV7-2 to TRBJ1-2, with 9 positions matching TRBD1. Losses at the gene ends were 1 base for V and 5 bases for J; bases not matched to a gene: 5. This CDR3 has 15 amino acids. Germline-derived CDR1 and CDR2 are SGHTA and FQGNSA. CDR3 residues: CASSLGGQGAYGYTF. The CDR3 DNA is TGTGCCAGCAGCTTAGGGGGACAGGGAGCATATGGCTACACCTTC.

This clonotype was detected only a few times. V gene TRBV28 combines with J gene TRBJ1-1; no clear D gene. The ends were cut back, 5 bases at V and 0 bases at J, with 10 bases in the middle. There are 14 residues in the CDR3. Germline CDR1 reads MDHEN; CDR2 reads SYDVKM. The DNA of the CDR3 is TGTGCCAGCAGTCCGGCACCCATGAACACTGAAGCTTTCTTT. Its translation: CASSPAPMNTEAFF.

This clonotype has a count of ten or more. The chain employs TRBV7-2 and TRBJ1-2; no clear D. Trimming pared 4 bases from V and 1 base from J, leaving 10 bases between. Germline V gives CDR1 SGHTA, CDR2 FQGNSA. The CDR3 has 14 residues. The CDR3 nucleotides are TGTGCCAGCAGCTCCACCTGGGATAACTATGGCTACACCTTC. Protein sequence: CASSSTWDNYGYTF. Supplemented by reference TRBV7-2 and TRBJ1-2, the full variable domain reads GAGVSQSPSNKVTEKGKDVELRCDPISGHTALYWYRQSLGQGLEFLIYFQGNSAPDKSGLPSDRFSAERTGGSVSTLTIQRTQQEDSAVYLCASSSTWDNYGYTFGSGTRLTVV.

The table lists this clonotype with many counts. The V and J genes are TRBV7-2 and TRBJ1-1; possibly TRBD1 for D (6 bases). The CDR3 sequence is 11 residues long. CDR1 and CDR2 from the germline V gene are SGHTA and FQGNSA. Trimming removed 3 bases from V and 12 bases from J, with 11 bases in between. The CDR3 DNA reads TGTGCCAGCAGCTTTACAGGGACGACTTTCTTT. It translates to CASSFTGTTFF.

Only a few counts were recorded for this clonotype. The rearrangement uses TRBV28 and TRBJ1-2; 11 nucleotides align to TRBD1. Germline loops: CDR1 MDHEN, CDR2 SYDVKM. After removal of 6 bases from V and 4 bases from J, the junction contained 13 bases not matched to a gene. The CDR3 runs to 17 residues. DNA for the CDR3: TGTGCCAGCAGGGGACAGGGGGGCGCCGGGGGCTTCTATGGCTACACCTTC. Translation: CASRGQGGAGGFYGYTF.

V is TRBV5-5 and J is TRBJ1-1, with D tentatively TRBD1 (5 bases). The ends were cut back, 1 base at V and 4 bases at J, with 11 bases in the middle. Germline CDR1 and CDR2: SGHKS and YYEKEE (reference sequence). The CDR3 has 14 amino acids. DNA of the CDR3: TGTGCCAGCAGCTTGATCAGGGAGGGCACTGAAGCTTTCTTT. Protein product: CASSLIREGTEAFF.

This clonotype was seen repeatedly, ten times or more. The CDR3 region has the DNA TGTGCCAGTAGTATAGATACGGGTAGCACTGAAGCTTTCTTT. Translated: CASSIDTGSTEAFF. This chain connects TRBV19 to TRBJ1-1; the D is unclear. V lost 0 bases, J lost 4 bases, and 9 bases lay in between. CDR1 is LNHDA, CDR2 SQIVND, per germline (reference sequence). The CDR3 consists of 14 residues. The variable domain in full, with the rest retrieved from reference TRBV19 and TRBJ1-1, is DGGITQSPKYLFRKEGQNVTLSCEQNLNHDAMYWYRQDPGQGLRLIYYSQIVNDFQKGDIAEGYSVSREKKESFPLTVTSAQKNPTAFYLCASSIDTGSTEAFFGQGTRLTVV.

There are many counts of this clonotype. In nucleotides, the CDR3 is TGTGCCAGCAGCTTCGCGGGACTGGTCTACGAGCAGTACTTC. It codes for CASSFAGLVYEQYF. The chain couples TRBV7-2 to TRBJ2-7; possibly TRBD2 for D (6 bases). Germline lookup yields CDR1 SGHTA and CDR2 FQGNSA. With 3 bases removed from V and 3 bases from J, the gap between germline ends came to 12 bases. This CDR3 has 14 residues.